Listed below are T cell receptor beta chains from one sample, sequenced in a study of blood T cell repertoires in COVID-19. Sequencing was performed with immunoSEQ multiplex PCR; in TCRdb, only in-frame clones are kept and a portion is missing. The sample contains 450,000 or so clones, approximately 90% of which appear only once. What was sequenced was peripheral blood. The origin of the receptors is a man aged 18 to 35 with COVID-19, enrolled during active disease. The CDR3 runs from the conserved cysteine through the conserved F or W. The D gene is left open where the match is weak. Expanded clones are given a class, and other clones once, few, many or no size at all.

clone size,J gene,D gene,V gene,CDR3 protein,CDR3 DNA
NA,TRBJ2-1,NA,TRBV6-5,CAILGRESYNEQFF,TGTGCCATCCTGGGCAGGGAATCCTACAATGAGCAGTTCTTC
NA,TRBJ2-3,TRBD2,TRBV7-9,CASSLPLGGADTQYF,TGTGCCAGCTCCCTCCCCCTGGGAGGGGCAGATACGCAGTATTTT
NA,TRBJ1-3,NA,TRBV11-2,CASSLSVQGNTIYF,TGTGCCAGCAGCTTATCAGTCCAGGGAAACACCATATATTTT
NA,TRBJ2-1,TRBD1,TRBV30,CARTGGAYNEQFF,TGTGCCCGTACAGGGGGCGCCTACAATGAGCAGTTCTTC
NA,TRBJ2-2,TRBD1,TRBV15,CATSTYGQGNTGELFF,TGTGCCACCAGCACCTATGGACAGGGTAACACCGGGGAGCTGTTTTTT
NA,TRBJ1-2,NA,TRBV6-6,CASSSGPGGYTF,TGTGCCAGCAGTTCCGGACCGGGGGGCTACACCTTC
NA,TRBJ2-1,NA,TRBV11-2,CASSLTGFYNEQFF,TGTGCCAGCAGCTTAACGGGATTCTACAATGAGCAGTTCTTC
NA,TRBJ1-1,NA,TRBV29-1,CSAGEGRGTEAFF,TGCAGCGCTGGGGAGGGCAGGGGCACTGAAGCTTTCTTT
NA,TRBJ1-5,NA,TRBV11-3,CASIQSHQPQHF,TGTGCCAGCATCCAGTCGCATCAGCCCCAGCATTTT
once,TRBJ1-2,NA,TRBV19,CASSGPGGPDYGYTF,TGTGCCAGTAGCGGCCCCGGGGGTCCGGACTATGGCTACACCTTC
NA,TRBJ2-7,TRBD2,TRBV9,CASSTQPTGGLGEQYF,TGTGCCAGCAGCACCCAACCCACGGGGGGGCTGGGAGAGCAGTACTTC
NA,TRBJ2-3,NA,TRBV5-1,CASSLRGFSGFTQYF,TGCGCCAGCAGCTTGAGAGGGTTCAGTGGCTTTACGCAGTATTTT
NA,TRBJ2-5,NA,TRBV29-1,CSVDGGTTPRETQYF,TGCAGCGTTGACGGGGGGACAACTCCAAGGGAGACCCAGTACTTC
NA,TRBJ2-3,NA,TRBV4-1,CASSPGPGTGREGDTQYF,TGCGCCAGCAGCCCCGGGCCCGGGACTGGAAGAGAAGGAGATACGCAGTATTTT
once,TRBJ2-1,TRBD2,TRBV5-1,CASSPGLAGGYNEQFF,TGCGCCAGCAGCCCGGGACTAGCGGGAGGATACAATGAGCAGTTCTTC
NA,TRBJ2-1,NA,TRBV4-1,CASSQDNQNEQFF,TGCGCCAGCAGCCAAGATAATCAGAATGAGCAGTTCTTC
NA,TRBJ1-4,NA,TRBV5-6,CASSLGQSGEKLFF,TGTGCCAGCAGCTTGGGACAGTCGGGTGAAAAACTGTTTTTT
NA,TRBJ2-7,NA,TRBV4-2,CASSQDSAVPVAEQYF,TGTGCCAGCAGCCAAGATAGCGCGGTTCCCGTGGCCGAGCAGTACTTC
NA,TRBJ2-3,NA,TRBV30,CAWSALYRTQYF,TGTGCCTGGAGTGCTCTCTACCGCACGCAGTATTTT
NA,TRBJ1-5,NA,TRBV6-5,CASRGAHQPQHF,TGTGCCAGCAGAGGGGCCCATCAGCCCCAGCATTTT
once,TRBJ2-3,TRBD2,TRBV10-3,CAISEFTSGRTQTDTQYF,TGTGCCATCAGTGAGTTCACTAGCGGGAGGACTCAGACAGATACGCAGTATTTT
NA,TRBJ1-5,TRBD1,TRBV30,CAWAGQGYQPQHF,TGTGCCTGGGCGGGACAGGGATATCAGCCCCAGCATTTT
NA,TRBJ1-2,NA,TRBV6-6,CASRPAGEAGYGYTF,TGTGCCAGCAGACCCGCCGGAGAGGCCGGCTATGGCTACACCTTC
NA,TRBJ2-2,NA,TRBV7-9,CASSFQVTGELFF,TGTGCCAGCAGCTTTCAGGTCACCGGGGAGCTGTTTTTT
few,TRBJ2-2,NA,TRBV7-9,CASTLGIGELFF,TGTGCCAGCACCCTCGGGATCGGGGAGCTGTTTTTT
NA,TRBJ1-5,NA,TRBV19,CASSIFYGSNQPQHF,TGTGCCAGTAGTATTTTTTACGGTAGCAATCAGCCCCAGCATTTT
few,TRBJ1-5,TRBD1,TRBV5-8,CASSRTGRVGQPQHF,TGTGCCAGCAGCCGGACAGGGAGGGTCGGACAGCCCCAGCATTTT